The entry below describes one T cell receptor beta chain. This entry comes from a study of blood T cell repertoires in COVID-19. Study-wide background: The analysed material was cDNA or gDNA that came from T cells, B-cell-depleted T cells, or PBMCs.

Per the authors' pipeline: Reference gene primers were amplified, and this amplification served to estimate nucleated cell counts. Clones were read by immunoSEQ multiplex PCR, and TCRdb kept only the in-frame ones, dropping some. V, J and clone size are those of that table, while D and trimming were read from the DNA. The top ten hold roughly 8% of the sample, which has 200,000 to 250,000 clones, roughly 76% seen once. CDR1 LNHDA and CDR2 SQIVND come from the germline V gene (reference sequence). V lost 3 bases and J lost 2, with 11 bases in between. The CDR3 length is 16 residues. The sequence came from a woman over 75 with COVID-19, enrolled during active disease. The V and J genes are TRBV19 and TRBJ1-6; a weak D match, TRBD1 (5 bases). Sequencing was carried out using peripheral blood. The CDR3 loop reads CASSMRRGPYNSPLHF. As DNA, the CDR3 is TGTGCCAGTAGTATGAGGAGGGGACCCTATAATTCACCCCTCCACTTT.